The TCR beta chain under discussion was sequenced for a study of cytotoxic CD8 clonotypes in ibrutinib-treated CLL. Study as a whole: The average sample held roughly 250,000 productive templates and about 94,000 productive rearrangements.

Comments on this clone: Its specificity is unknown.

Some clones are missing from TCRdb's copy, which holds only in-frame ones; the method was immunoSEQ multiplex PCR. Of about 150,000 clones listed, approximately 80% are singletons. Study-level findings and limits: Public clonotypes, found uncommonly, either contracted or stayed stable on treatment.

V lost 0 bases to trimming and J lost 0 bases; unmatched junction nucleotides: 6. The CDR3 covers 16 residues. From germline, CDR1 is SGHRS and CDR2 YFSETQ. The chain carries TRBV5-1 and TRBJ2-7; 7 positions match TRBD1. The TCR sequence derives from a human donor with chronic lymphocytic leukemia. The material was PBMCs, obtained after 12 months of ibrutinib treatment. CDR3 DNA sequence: TGCGCCAGCAGCTTGGTACAGGGACAGAGCTCCTACGAGCAGTACTTC. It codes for CASSLVQGQSSYEQYF.